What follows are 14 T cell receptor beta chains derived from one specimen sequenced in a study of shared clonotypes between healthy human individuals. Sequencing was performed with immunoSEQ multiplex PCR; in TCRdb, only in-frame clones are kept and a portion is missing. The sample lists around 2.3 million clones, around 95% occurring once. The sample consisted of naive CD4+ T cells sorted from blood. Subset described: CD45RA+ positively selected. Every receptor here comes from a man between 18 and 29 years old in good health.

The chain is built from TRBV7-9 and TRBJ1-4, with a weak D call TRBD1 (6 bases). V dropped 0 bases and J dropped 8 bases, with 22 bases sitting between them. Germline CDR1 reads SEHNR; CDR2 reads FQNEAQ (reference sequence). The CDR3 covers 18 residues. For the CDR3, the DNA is TGTGCCAGCAGCTTAGCAGGTTTCGTCGGGCAGGGGAACGAAAAACTGTTTTTT. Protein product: CASSLAGFVGQGNEKLFF.

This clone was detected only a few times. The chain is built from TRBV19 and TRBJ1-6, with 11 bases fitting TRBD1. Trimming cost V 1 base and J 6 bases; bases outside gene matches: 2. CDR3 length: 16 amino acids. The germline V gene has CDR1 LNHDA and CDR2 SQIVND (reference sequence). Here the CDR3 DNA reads TGTGCCAGTAGTATAGCTGGGACAGGGGGTAATTCACCCCTCCACTTT. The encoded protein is CASSIAGTGGNSPLHF. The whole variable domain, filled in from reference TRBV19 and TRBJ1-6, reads DGGITQSPKYLFRKEGQNVTLSCEQNLNHDAMYWYRQDPGQGLRLIYYSQIVNDFQKGDIAEGYSVSREKKESFPLTVTSAQKNPTAFYLCASSIAGTGGNSPLHFGNGTRLTVT.

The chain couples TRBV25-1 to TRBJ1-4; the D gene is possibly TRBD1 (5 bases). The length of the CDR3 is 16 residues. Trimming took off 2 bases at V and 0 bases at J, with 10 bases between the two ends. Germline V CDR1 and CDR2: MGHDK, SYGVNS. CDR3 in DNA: TGTGCCAGCAGTGAAAGCCGGGGCTCAACTAATGAAAAACTGTTTTTT. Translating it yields CASSESRGSTNEKLFF.

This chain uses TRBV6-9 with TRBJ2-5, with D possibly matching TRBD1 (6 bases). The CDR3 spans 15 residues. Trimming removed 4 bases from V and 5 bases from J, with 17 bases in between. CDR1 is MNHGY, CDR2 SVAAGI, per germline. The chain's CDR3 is CASSFQDRPEETQYF. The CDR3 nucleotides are TGTGCCAGCAGTTTCCAAGACAGGCCAGAGGAGACCCAGTACTTC.

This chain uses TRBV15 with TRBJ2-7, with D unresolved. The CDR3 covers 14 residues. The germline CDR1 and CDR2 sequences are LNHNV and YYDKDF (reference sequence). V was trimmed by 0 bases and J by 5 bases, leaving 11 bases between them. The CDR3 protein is CATSRDFPLDEQYF. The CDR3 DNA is TGTGCCACCAGCAGAGATTTCCCGCTTGACGAGCAGTACTTC.

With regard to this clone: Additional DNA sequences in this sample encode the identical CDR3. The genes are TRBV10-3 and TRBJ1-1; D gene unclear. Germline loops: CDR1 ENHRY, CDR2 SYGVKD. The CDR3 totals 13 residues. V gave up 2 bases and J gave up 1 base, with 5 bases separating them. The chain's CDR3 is CAISEGQNTEAFF. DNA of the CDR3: TGTGCCATCAGTGAGGGCCAGAACACTGAAGCTTTCTTT.

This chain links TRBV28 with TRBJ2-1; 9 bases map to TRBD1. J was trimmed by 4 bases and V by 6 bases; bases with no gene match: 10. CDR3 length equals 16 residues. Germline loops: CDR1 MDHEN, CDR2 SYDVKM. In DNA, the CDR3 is TGTGCCAGCAGGGGCCGGGGGACAGGGTTATACAATGAGCAGTTCTTC. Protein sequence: CASRGRGTGLYNEQFF.

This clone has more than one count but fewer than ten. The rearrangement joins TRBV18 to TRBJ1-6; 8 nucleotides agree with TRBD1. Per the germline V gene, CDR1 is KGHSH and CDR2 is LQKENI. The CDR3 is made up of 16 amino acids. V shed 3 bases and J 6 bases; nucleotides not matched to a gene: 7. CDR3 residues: CASSPTPGQVNSPLHF. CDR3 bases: TGTGCCAGCTCACCCACCCCGGGACAGGTTAATTCACCCCTCCACTTT.

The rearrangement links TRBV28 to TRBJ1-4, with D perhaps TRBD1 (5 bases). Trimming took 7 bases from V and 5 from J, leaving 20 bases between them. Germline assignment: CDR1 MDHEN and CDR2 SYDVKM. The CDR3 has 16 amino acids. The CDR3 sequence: CASTTPRGVGNEKLFF. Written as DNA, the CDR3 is TGTGCCAGCACCACTCCCCGGGGCGTAGGGAATGAAAAACTGTTTTTT.

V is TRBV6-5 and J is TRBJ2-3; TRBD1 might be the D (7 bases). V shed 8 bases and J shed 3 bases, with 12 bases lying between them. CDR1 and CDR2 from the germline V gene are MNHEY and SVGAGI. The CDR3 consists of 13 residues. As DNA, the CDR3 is TGTGCCAGCCGCGGGACAGCGACAGATACGCAGTATTTT. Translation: CASRGTATDTQYF.

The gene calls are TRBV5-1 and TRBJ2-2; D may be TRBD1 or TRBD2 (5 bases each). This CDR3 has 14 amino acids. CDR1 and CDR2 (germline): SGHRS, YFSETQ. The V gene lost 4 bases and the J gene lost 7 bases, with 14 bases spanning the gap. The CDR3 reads CASSTSWGNGELFF. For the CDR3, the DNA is TGCGCCAGCAGCACCTCTTGGGGGAACGGGGAGCTGTTTTTT.

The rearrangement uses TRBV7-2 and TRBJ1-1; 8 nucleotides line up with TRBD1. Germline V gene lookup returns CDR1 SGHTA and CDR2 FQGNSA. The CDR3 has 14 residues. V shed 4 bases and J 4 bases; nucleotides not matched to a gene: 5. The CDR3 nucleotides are TGTGCCAGCAGCTCTCAGGGGGCTAGCACTGAAGCTTTCTTT. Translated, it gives CASSSQGASTEAFF.

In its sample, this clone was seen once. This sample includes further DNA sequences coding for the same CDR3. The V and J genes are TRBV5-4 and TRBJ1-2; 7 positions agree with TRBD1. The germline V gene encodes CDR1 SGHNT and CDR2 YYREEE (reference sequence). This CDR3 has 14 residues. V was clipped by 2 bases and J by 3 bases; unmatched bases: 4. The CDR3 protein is CASSLGDRDYGYTF. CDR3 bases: TGTGCCAGCAGCTTAGGAGACAGGGACTATGGCTACACCTTC.

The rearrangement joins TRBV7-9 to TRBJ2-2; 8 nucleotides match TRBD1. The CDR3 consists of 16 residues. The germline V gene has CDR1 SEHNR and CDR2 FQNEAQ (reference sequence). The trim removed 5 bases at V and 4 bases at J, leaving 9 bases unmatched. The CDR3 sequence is CASSPRGQDTTGELFF. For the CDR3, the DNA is TGTGCCAGCAGCCCGCGGGGACAGGATACCACCGGGGAGCTGTTTTTT.